This T cell receptor beta chain was sequenced in a study of T cells after somatic rescue of genetic block. The V end was cut by 2 bases, the J end by 3 bases, with 22 bases between. Per germline, CDR1 SGHTS and CDR2 YDEGEE. The CDR3 is 18 residues long. Generated by immunoSEQ multiplex PCR, the TCRdb table keeps only in-frame clones and is missing some. In the table there are 85,000 to 90,000 clones, approximately 90% of which are singletons. The chain is built from TRBV5-8 and TRBJ2-3; D may be TRBD1 or TRBD2 (5 bases each). The source is a woman aged 18 to 35. Material for sequencing was peripheral blood mononuclear cells (PBMCs). The CDR3 spells CASSFIGAERGNTDTQYF. DNA for the CDR3: TGTGCCAGCAGCTTTATCGGGGCAGAAAGGGGAAATACAGATACGCAGTATTTT.